This T cell receptor (beta chain) was found in a study of blood T cell repertoires in COVID-19. The CDR3 is 14 residues long. Germline V CDR1 and CDR2: SGHNT, YYREEE (reference sequence). Trimming removed 0 bases at V and 4 bases at J, with 8 bases between. Some clones are missing from TCRdb's copy, which holds only in-frame ones; the method was immunoSEQ multiplex PCR. Seen here are approximately 300,000 clones, about 93% observed once, and the top ten hold 6.8%. The chain joins TRBV5-4 to TRBJ1-3; no clear D. The sequence derives from a woman in her 30s with COVID-19, enrolled during active disease. Sequencing was performed on peripheral blood. CDR3 sequence reads: CASSLGGIGNTIYF. The CDR3 coding sequence is TGTGCCAGCAGCTTGGGCGGGATCGGAAACACCATATATTTT.